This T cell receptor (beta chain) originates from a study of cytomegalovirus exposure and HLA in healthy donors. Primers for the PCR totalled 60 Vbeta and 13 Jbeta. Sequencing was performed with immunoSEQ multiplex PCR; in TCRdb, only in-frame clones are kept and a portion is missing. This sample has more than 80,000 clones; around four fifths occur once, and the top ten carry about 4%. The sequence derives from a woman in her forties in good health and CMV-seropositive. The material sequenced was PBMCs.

CDR3 coding DNA: TGTGCCAGCAAACTGGCGGGGGGCTCCTACGAGCAGTACTTC. This codes for CASKLAGGSYEQYF. The J gene is TRBJ2-7, the V gene TRBV2, with 8 nucleotides matching TRBD2. The CDR3 spans 14 residues. J gave up 0 bases and V 7 bases, and 5 bases lay outside the gene matches. Germline assignment: CDR1 SNHLY and CDR2 FYNNEI.